Shown below are 20 T cell receptor beta chains from a single sample sequenced in a study of neoadjuvant nivolumab and ipilimumab in lung cancer. TCRdb keeps only in-frame clones here, not all; method: immunoSEQ multiplex PCR. The data show 20,000 to 25,000 clones, under 90% seen once. The sequences come from peripheral blood, collected before neoadjuvant nivolumab, alone or with ipilimumab. The receptors derive from an adult with non-small cell lung cancer.

The chain links TRBV5-1 to TRBJ1-4, with TRBD1 matching over 7 bases. CDR3 length equals 16 residues. Germline V lookup: CDR1 SGHRS, CDR2 YFSETQ. Trimming removed 2 bases from V and 3 bases from J; junction bases left unmatched: 7. CDR3 in amino acids: CASSFFGQGANEKLFF. CDR3 nucleotide sequence: TGCGCCAGCAGCTTTTTCGGGCAGGGGGCTAATGAAAAACTGTTTTTT.

The rearrangement joins TRBV4-1 to TRBJ2-3, with 8 nucleotides matching TRBD2. The V and J ends lost 1 base and 3 bases, in that order; junction bases with no gene match: 9. The CDR3 has 17 amino acids. Germline loops: CDR1 MGHRA, CDR2 YSYEKL. This CDR3 is CASSQAGVSGTTDTQYF. In DNA form, the CDR3 reads TGCGCCAGCAGCCAAGCGGGAGTTAGCGGGACAACAGATACGCAGTATTTT.

Here the CDR3 reads CASRGTGGRAHYGYTF. The CDR3 nucleotides are TGTGCCAGTAGGGGAACGGGGGGCCGCGCTCACTATGGCTACACCTTC. The chain has TRBV19 and TRBJ1-2, with D perhaps matching TRBD1 (6 bases). The germline V gene encodes CDR1 LNHDA and CDR2 SQIVND (reference sequence). CDR3 length: 16 residues. V lost 6 bases and J lost 3, with 20 bases in between.

The chain recombines TRBV2 with TRBJ2-3; perhaps TRBD2 as D (6 bases). V was trimmed by 6 bases and J by 1 base, leaving 17 bases between them. The CDR3 totals 16 residues. Germline CDR1 reads SNHLY; CDR2 reads FYNNEI. The CDR3 region is CASSPTGGPGTDTQYF. The CDR3 DNA reads as TGTGCCAGCAGCCCTACCGGAGGGCCGGGCACAGATACGCAGTATTTT.

The CDR3 sequence: CASSVDPRLSYNEQFF. CDR3 in DNA: TGTGCCAGCAGCGTGGACCCTCGTCTCTCCTACAATGAGCAGTTCTTC. The chain uses TRBV5-4 and TRBJ2-1; D gene uncertain. This CDR3 has 16 amino acids. The germline V gene encodes CDR1 SGHNT and CDR2 YYREEE (reference sequence). With 4 bases removed from V and 0 bases from J, the gap between germline ends came to 14 bases.

This rearrangement joins TRBV9 to TRBJ1-2; D is unclear. Germline assignment: CDR1 SGDLS and CDR2 YYNGEE. The V gene lost 2 bases and the J gene lost 3 bases, with 8 bases spanning the gap. The CDR3 loop spans 13 amino acids. This CDR3 reads CASSVFRDYGYTF. CDR3 in DNA: TGTGCCAGCAGCGTTTTCCGTGACTATGGCTACACCTTC.

This clone has more than one count but fewer than ten. V is TRBV7-3 and J is TRBJ2-7; 8 bases are a match to TRBD1. Losses at the gene ends were 4 bases for V and 8 bases for J; bases not matched to a gene: 7. Per the germline V gene, CDR1 is SGHTA and CDR2 is FQGTGA. The CDR3 has 13 amino acids. CDR3 residues: CASSSDREGQQYF. The CDR3, as DNA: TGTGCCAGCAGCTCGGACAGGGAAGGCCAGCAGTACTTC.

The rearrangement uses TRBV7-2 and TRBJ1-1; TRBD1 matches 7 bases. Unmatched junction bases numbered 6, after V lost 5 bases and J lost 0 bases. CDR3 length equals 15 residues. Germline loops: CDR1 SGHTA, CDR2 FQGNSA. This CDR3 reads CASSTLGQVNTEAFF. The DNA of the CDR3 is TGTGCCAGCAGCACTCTAGGACAGGTGAACACTGAAGCTTTCTTT.

The chain is built from TRBV9 and TRBJ1-2, with D possibly TRBD1 on 6 matching bases. This CDR3 comprises 15 residues. V shed 3 bases and J shed 1 base, with 13 bases lying between them. Germline CDR1 and CDR2: SGDLS and YYNGEE. The chain's CDR3 is CASSEGDTINYGYTF. In nucleotides, the CDR3 is TGTGCCAGCAGCGAAGGGGACACTATTAACTATGGCTACACCTTC.

Comments on this clone: The same CDR3 also results from other DNA sequences found in this sample. The V gene is TRBV15, the J gene TRBJ1-2, with a tentative D call TRBD1 (6 bases). The CDR3 has 13 amino acids. V shed 0 bases and J shed 6 bases, with 8 bases lying between them. Germline CDR1 is LNHNV and CDR2 is YYDKDF (reference sequence). The CDR3, as DNA: TGTGCCACCAGCAGAGAAGAGGGGGATGGCTACACCTTC. It is translated as CATSREEGDGYTF. Drawing the rest from reference TRBV15 and TRBJ1-2, the complete variable domain is DAMVIQNPRYQVTQFGKPVTLSCSQTLNHNVMYWYQQKSSQAPKLLFHYYDKDFNNEADTPDNFQSRRPNTSFCFLDIRSPGLGDTAMYLCATSREEGDGYTFGSGTRLTVV.

The chain is built from TRBV7-8 and TRBJ2-2; the match to TRBD2 covers 11 bases. CDR3 size: 15 residues. From germline, CDR1 is SGHVS and CDR2 FQNEAQ. Unmatched junction bases numbered 5, after V lost 5 bases and J lost 6 bases. The CDR3 reads CASSRLAGGSGELFF. CDR3 nucleotide sequence: TGTGCCAGCAGCCGTCTAGCGGGAGGCTCCGGGGAGCTGTTTTTT.

The chain joins TRBV9 to TRBJ2-1; maybe TRBD2 (6 bases). With 4 bases removed from V and 5 bases from J, the gap between germline ends came to 16 bases. CDR3 length: 15 amino acids. The germline CDR1 and CDR2 sequences are SGDLS and YYNGEE. The CDR3 protein is CASSSRQRGDNEQFF. The CDR3 region has the DNA TGTGCCAGCAGCTCACGTCAGCGCGGGGACAATGAGCAGTTCTTC.

This rearrangement joins TRBV5-4 to TRBJ2-7, with 9 positions matching TRBD1. The CDR3 length is 16 residues. V shed 2 bases, J shed 4 bases, and the junction held 10 bases outside the gene matches. Germline CDR1 and CDR2: SGHNT and YYREEE (reference sequence). The CDR3 DNA sequence: TGTGCCAGCAGCTTCTACCGGGACAGGGCGGGATACGAGCAGTACTTC. It yields the protein CASSFYRDRAGYEQYF.

This clone was observed a single time. V and J are TRBV5-1 and TRBJ2-7; D possibly matches TRBD1 or TRBD2 (7 bases each). Per the germline V gene, CDR1 is SGHRS and CDR2 is YFSETQ. CDR3 size: 16 residues. V was cut by 4 bases and J by 0 bases, with 17 bases left in between. The CDR3 sequence: CASSGGGTVYSYEQYF. For the CDR3, the DNA is TGCGCCAGCAGCGGGGGAGGGACAGTTTACTCCTACGAGCAGTACTTC.

The rearrangement links TRBV29-1 to TRBJ2-1; 7 bases line up with TRBD2. Losses at the gene ends were 4 bases for V and 10 bases for J; bases not matched to a gene: 16. The CDR3 has 15 amino acids. Germline V CDR1 and CDR2: SQVTM, ANQGSEA. CDR3 amino acids: CSVARLARKRREQFF. The DNA for the CDR3 is TGCAGCGTTGCGCGACTAGCACGAAAACGTCGGGAGCAGTTCTTC.

The rearrangement uses TRBV5-6 and TRBJ1-5; D remains unclear. V was clipped by 0 bases and J by 0 bases, with 7 bases between them. The CDR3 contains 15 residues. Looked up from germline, CDR1 is SGHDT and CDR2 is YYEEEE. CDR3 protein: CASSLGPYSNQPQHF. CDR3 nucleotides: TGTGCCAGCAGCTTGGGCCCTTATAGCAATCAGCCCCAGCATTTT.

The chain joins TRBV29-1 to TRBJ2-3, with a possible D match to TRBD2 (6 bases). Germline assignment: CDR1 SQVTM and CDR2 ANQGSEA. Trimming left V 3 bases short and J 3 bases short, with 13 bases between. The CDR3 runs to 14 residues. The CDR3 sequence is CSVEGGDGTDTQYF. The CDR3 DNA reads as TGCAGCGTTGAGGGGGGAGATGGAACAGATACGCAGTATTTT.

The chain joins TRBV11-2 to TRBJ2-3; 7 bases match TRBD2. The V gene's germline CDR1 is SGHAT and CDR2 FQNNGV. V shed 3 bases and J 5 bases; nucleotides not matched to a gene: 5. The CDR3 has 14 amino acids. The CDR3 region has the DNA TGTGCCAGCAGCTTGGCGGGAGTGGGAGATACGCAGTATTTT. Its translation: CASSLAGVGDTQYF. Full variable domain (missing parts from reference TRBV11-2 and TRBJ2-3): EAGVAQSPRYKIIEKRQSVAFWCNPISGHATLYWYQQILGQGPKLLIQFQNNGVVDDSQLPKDRFSAERLKGVDSTLKIQPAKLEDSAVYLCASSLAGVGDTQYFGPGTRLTVL.

The V call is TRBV12-5, the J call TRBJ2-5; 7 positions match TRBD1. V shed 5 bases, J shed 5 bases, and the junction held 11 bases outside the gene matches. CDR3 length: 15 residues. The germline V gene has CDR1 LGHNT and CDR2 FRNRAP. CDR3 protein: CASGPARGLGETQYF. The CDR3 region has the DNA TGTGCTAGTGGTCCAGCGAGGGGGCTGGGGGAGACCCAGTACTTC. Variable domain in full (rest from reference TRBV12-5 and TRBJ2-5): DARVTQTPRHKVTEMGQEVTMRCQPILGHNTVFWYRQTMMQGLELLAYFRNRAPLDDSGMPKDRFSAEMPDATLATLKIQPSEPRDSAVYFCASGPARGLGETQYFGPGTRLLVL.

The genes are TRBV7-3 and TRBJ1-2; no firm D call. The germline CDR1 and CDR2 sequences are SGHTA and FQGTGA. V lost 1 base and J lost 6, with 9 bases in between. This CDR3 has 13 residues. The CDR3 loop reads CASSLRSGDGYTF. The DNA for the CDR3 is TGTGCCAGCAGCTTAAGGTCCGGAGATGGCTACACCTTC.